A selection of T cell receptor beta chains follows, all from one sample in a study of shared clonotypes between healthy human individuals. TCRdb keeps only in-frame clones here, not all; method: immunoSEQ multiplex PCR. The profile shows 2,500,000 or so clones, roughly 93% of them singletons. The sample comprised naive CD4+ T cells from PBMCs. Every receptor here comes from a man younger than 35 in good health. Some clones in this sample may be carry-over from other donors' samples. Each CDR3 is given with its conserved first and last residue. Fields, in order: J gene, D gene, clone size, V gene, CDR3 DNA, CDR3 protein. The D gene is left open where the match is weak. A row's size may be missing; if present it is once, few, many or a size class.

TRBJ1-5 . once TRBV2 TGTGCCAGCAGTGTTGAACAGCCCAATAGCAATCAGCCCCAGCATTTT CASSVEQPNSNQPQHF
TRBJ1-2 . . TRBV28 TGTGCCAGCAACAAATGGGGGGGACCCGACTATGGCTACACCTTC CASNKWGGPDYGYTF
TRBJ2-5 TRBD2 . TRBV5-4 TGTGCCAGCAGCCAAGGAGAGACTAGCGGGACCAAGGGGGAGACCCAGTACTTC CASSQGETSGTKGETQYF
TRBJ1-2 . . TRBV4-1 TGCGCCAGCAGCCAAGCCTTCCCCGGGGATTTCTATGGCTACACCTTC CASSQAFPGDFYGYTF
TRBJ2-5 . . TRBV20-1 TGCAGTGCTCAAGCCAAAGAGACCCAGTACTTC CSAQAKETQYF
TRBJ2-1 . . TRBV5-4 TGTGCCAGCGGGATTGTAGATGAGCAGTTCTTC CASGIVDEQFF
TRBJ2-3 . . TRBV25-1 TGTGCCAGCAGTGAGGGGGCAACAGATACGCAGTATTTT CASSEGATDTQYF
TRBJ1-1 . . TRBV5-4 TGTGCCAGCAGCTCTAGCGTTGACAGAGTGAACACTGAAGCTTTCTTT CASSSSVDRVNTEAFF
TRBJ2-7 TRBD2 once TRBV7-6 TGTGCCAGCAGCTTAGCGATGCGGGAGGGGAGCTACGAGCAGTACTTC CASSLAMREGSYEQYF
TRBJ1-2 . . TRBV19 TGTGCCAGCGCAAAGGGGGGATACTATGGCTACACCTTC CASAKGGYYGYTF
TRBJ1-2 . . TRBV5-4 TGTGCCAGCAGCTTTAAGGAGGGAGGCTACACCTTC CASSFKEGGYTF
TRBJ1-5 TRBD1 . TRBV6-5 TGTGCCAGCAGTCTCAGGACAGGGCACAATCAGCCCCAGCATTTT CASSLRTGHNQPQHF
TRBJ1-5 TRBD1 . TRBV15 TGTGCCACCAGCAGAACTGGACAGGGATTACAGCCCCAGCATTTT CATSRTGQGLQPQHF
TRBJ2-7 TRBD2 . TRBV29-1 TGCAGCGCCACGGTGGTACTAGCGGGGCACTACGAGCAGTACTTC CSATVVLAGHYEQYF
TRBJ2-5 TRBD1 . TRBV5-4 TGTGCCAGCAGCCGGGACAGGGAAGAGACCCAGTACTTC CASSRDREETQYF
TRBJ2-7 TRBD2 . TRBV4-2 TGTGCCAGCAGCCAAGATAGACTAGCGGGGAGCTACGAGCAGTACTTC CASSQDRLAGSYEQYF
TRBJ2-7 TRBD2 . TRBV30 TGTGCCTGGGGTAGCGGGAGGGTCTACGAGCAGTACTTC CAWGSGRVYEQYF
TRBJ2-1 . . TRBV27 TGTGCCAGCAGTTTAAAACCGTACAATGAGCAGTTCTTC CASSLKPYNEQFF
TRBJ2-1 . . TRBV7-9 TGTGCCAGCATGGGAGCCTCCTACAATGAGCAGTTCTTC CASMGASYNEQFF
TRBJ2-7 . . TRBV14 TGTGCCAGCAGCCGACGAATTGGGTCGGGGTTCTTATACGAGCAGTACTTC CASSRRIGSGFLYEQYF
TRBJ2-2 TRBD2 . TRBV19 TGTGCCAGTAGTGTTCCCGGGAGGACCCCCGGGGAGCTGTTTTTT CASSVPGRTPGELFF
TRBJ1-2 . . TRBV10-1 TGCGCCATTACCGCGGGGCATAGACTGAGGCGCTACACCTTC CAITAGHRLRRYTF